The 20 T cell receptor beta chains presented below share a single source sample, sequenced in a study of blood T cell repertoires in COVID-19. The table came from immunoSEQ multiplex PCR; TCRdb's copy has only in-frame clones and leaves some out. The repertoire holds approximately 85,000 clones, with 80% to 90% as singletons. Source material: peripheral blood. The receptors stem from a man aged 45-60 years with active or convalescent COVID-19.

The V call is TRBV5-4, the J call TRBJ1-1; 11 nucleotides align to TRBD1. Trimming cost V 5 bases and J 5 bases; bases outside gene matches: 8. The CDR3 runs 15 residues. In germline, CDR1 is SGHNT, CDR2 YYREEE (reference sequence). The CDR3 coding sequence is TGTGCCAGCAGGGAACAGGGACAGGGGGTTACTGAAGCTTTCTTT. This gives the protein CASREQGQGVTEAFF.

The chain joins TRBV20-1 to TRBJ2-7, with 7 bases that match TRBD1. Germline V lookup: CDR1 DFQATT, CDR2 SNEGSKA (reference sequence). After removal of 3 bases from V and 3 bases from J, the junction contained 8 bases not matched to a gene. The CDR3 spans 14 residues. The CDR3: CSASRQGLVYEQYF. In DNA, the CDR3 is TGCAGTGCTAGTAGACAGGGTCTGGTCTACGAGCAGTACTTC.

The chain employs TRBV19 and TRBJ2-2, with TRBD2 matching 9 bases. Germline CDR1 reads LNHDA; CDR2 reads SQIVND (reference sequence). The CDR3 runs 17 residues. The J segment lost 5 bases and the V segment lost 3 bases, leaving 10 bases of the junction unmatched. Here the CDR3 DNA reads TGTGCCAGTAGTATGGTTGGACTAGCGATTGGTACCGGGGAGCTGTTTTTT. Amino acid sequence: CASSMVGLAIGTGELFF.

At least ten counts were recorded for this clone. This CDR3 reads CASSLEGGPRNEQFF. The CDR3 DNA follows: TGTGCCAGCAGCTTAGAGGGAGGGCCGCGTAATGAGCAGTTCTTC. V and J are TRBV7-7 and TRBJ2-1; 7 nucleotides align to TRBD2. Germline CDR1 and CDR2: SSHAT and FNYEAQ (reference sequence). This CDR3 has 15 amino acids. V was clipped by 1 base and J by 7 bases; unmatched bases: 7.

The CDR3 sequence: CASSLAQGRGELFF. CDR3 DNA sequence: TGTGCCAGCAGCTTAGCCCAGGGTCGCGGGGAGCTGTTTTTT. The J gene is TRBJ2-2, the V gene TRBV7-8, with D perhaps matching TRBD1 (5 bases). This CDR3 spans 14 amino acids. V shed 0 bases and J shed 7 bases, with 9 bases lying between them. CDR1 is SGHVS, CDR2 FQNEAQ, per germline.

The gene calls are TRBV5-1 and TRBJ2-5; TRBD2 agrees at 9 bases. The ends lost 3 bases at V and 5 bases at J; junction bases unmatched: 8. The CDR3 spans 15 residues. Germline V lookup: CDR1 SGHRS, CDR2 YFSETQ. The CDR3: CASSSAGGPVETQYF. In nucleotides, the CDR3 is TGCGCCAGCAGCTCCGCGGGGGGGCCTGTCGAGACCCAGTACTTC.

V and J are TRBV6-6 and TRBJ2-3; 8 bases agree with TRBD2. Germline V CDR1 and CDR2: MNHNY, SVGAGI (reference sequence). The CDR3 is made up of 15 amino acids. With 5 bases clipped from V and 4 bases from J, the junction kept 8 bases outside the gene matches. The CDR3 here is CASSNTGGLADTQYF. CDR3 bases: TGTGCCAGCAGTAACACGGGGGGGCTCGCAGATACGCAGTATTTT.

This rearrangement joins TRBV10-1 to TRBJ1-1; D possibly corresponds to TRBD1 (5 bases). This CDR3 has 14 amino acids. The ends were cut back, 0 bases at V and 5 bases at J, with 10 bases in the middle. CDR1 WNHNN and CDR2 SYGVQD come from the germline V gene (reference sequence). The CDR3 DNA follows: TGCGCCAGCAGTGAGTCGGGGGGGAGGACTGAAGCTTTCTTT. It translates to CASSESGGRTEAFF.

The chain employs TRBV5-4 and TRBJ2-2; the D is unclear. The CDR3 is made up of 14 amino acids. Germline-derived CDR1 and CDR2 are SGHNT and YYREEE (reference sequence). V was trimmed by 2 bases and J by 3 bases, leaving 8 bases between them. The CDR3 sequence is CASSFLTDTGELFF. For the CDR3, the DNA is TGTGCCAGCAGCTTCTTAACGGACACCGGGGAGCTGTTTTTT.

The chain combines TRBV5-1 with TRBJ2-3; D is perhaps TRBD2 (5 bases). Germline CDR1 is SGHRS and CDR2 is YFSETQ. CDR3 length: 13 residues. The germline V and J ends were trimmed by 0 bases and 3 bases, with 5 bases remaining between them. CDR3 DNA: TGCGCCAGCAGCTTGGCGGGAACAGATACGCAGTATTTT. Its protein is CASSLAGTDTQYF.

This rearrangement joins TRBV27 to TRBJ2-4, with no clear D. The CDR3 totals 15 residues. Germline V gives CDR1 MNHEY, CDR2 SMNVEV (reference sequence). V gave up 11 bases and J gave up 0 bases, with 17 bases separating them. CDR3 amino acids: CAPLLMPLAKNIQYF. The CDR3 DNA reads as TGTGCCCCCCTCCTCATGCCACTAGCCAAAAACATTCAGTACTTC.

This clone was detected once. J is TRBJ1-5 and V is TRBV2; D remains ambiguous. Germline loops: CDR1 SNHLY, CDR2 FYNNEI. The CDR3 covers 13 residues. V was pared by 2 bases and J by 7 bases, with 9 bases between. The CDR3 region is CASSESGQQPQHF. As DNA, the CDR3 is TGTGCCAGCAGTGAAAGTGGGCAGCAGCCCCAGCATTTT.

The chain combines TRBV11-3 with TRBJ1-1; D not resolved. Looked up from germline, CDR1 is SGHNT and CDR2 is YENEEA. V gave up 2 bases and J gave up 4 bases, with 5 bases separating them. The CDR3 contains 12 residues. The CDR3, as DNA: TGTGCCAGCAGCTTAAGAGGCACTGAAGCTTTCTTT. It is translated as CASSLRGTEAFF.

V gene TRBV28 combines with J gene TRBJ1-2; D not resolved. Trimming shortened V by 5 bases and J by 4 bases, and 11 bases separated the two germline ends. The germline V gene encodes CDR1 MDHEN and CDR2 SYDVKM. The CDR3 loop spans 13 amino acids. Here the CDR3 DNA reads TGTGCCAGCAGTGCAGACGGCGGCTATGGCTACACCTTC. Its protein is CASSADGGYGYTF.

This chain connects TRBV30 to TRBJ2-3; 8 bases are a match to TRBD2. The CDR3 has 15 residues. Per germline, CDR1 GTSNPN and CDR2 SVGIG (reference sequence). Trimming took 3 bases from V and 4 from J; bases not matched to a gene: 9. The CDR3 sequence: CAWRSQRELADTQYF. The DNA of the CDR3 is TGTGCCTGGAGGTCCCAGCGGGAGTTGGCAGATACGCAGTATTTT. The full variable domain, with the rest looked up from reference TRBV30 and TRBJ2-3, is SQTIHQWPATLVQPVGSPLSLECTVEGTSNPNLYWYRQAAGRGLQLLFYSVGIGQISSEVPQNLSASRPQDRQFILSSKKLLLSDSGFYLCAWRSQRELADTQYFGPGTRLTVL.

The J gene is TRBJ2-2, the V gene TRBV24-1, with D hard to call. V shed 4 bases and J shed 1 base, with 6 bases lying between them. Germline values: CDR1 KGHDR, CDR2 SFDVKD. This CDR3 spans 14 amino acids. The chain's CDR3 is CATSDRKNTGELFF. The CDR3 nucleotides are TGTGCCACCAGTGACAGGAAGAACACCGGGGAGCTGTTTTTT.

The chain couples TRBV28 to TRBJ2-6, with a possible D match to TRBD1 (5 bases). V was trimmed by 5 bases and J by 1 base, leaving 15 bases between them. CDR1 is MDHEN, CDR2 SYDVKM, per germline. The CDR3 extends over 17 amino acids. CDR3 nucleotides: TGTGCCAGCAGTCGATCCTTTAGGGGATCTGGGGCCAACGTCCTGACTTTC. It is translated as CASSRSFRGSGANVLTF.

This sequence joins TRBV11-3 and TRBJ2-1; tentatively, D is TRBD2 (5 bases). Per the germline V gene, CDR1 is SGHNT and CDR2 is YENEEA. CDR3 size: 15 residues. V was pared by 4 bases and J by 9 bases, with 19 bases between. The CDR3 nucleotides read TGTGCCAGCAGCTCCGTGGGCGGGCAGGCGGGTGAGCAGTTCTTC. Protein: CASSSVGGQAGEQFF.

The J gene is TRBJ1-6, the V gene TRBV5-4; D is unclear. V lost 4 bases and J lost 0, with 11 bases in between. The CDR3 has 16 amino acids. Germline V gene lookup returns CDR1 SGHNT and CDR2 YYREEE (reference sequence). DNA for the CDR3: TGTGCCAGCAGCCCTCAAGCGAGCTCCTATAATTCACCCCTCCACTTT. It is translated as CASSPQASSYNSPLHF.

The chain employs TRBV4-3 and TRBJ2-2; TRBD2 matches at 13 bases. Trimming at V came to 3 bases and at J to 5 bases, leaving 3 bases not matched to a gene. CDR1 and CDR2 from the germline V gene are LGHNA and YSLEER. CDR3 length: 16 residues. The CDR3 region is CASSQGLAGPTGELFF. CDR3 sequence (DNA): TGCGCCAGCAGCCAGGGACTAGCGGGGCCTACCGGGGAGCTGTTTTTT.